This T cell receptor beta chain was identified in a study of shared T cell receptors in the human thymus. Germline V gene lookup returns CDR1 SGHRS and CDR2 YFSETQ. CDR3 length: 14 residues. Trimming took 3 bases from V and 4 from J, leaving 13 bases between them. Sequenced by immunoSEQ multiplex PCR; TCRdb stores in-frame clones only, minus some. The sample yields 630,000 or so clones, 87% seen once. These data were likewise used in another study, on human thymus T cells. That source adds: Resections were taken during corrective heart surgery, and the thymus tissue came from these.

The receptor comes from a boy in the first two years of life with a congenital heart defect. Sequencing was done on a sample of thymocytes. The chain carries TRBV5-1 and TRBJ1-1; the D is unclear. The CDR3 is CASSCRSNGTEAFF. Here the CDR3 DNA reads TGCGCCAGCAGCTGTCGGTCGAACGGCACTGAAGCTTTCTTT.